These T cell receptor beta chains were read from a single sample in a study of identical twins. TCRdb recomputed calls from the 5' RACE reads with MiXCR, one row per CDR3 protein. Seen here are under 300,000 distinct CDR3 sequences, 5% to 7% observed once, and the top ten hold 14% to 15%. This sample was shared with a second study, whose subject was T cells expressing NK-cell markers.

The sample taken for sequencing was CD8+ T cells sorted from blood. The source is a woman under 30 in good health. Both conserved end residues are part of each CDR3. D genes are given only for firm matches. Clone size appears in some rows only: once, few, many, or a class for an expanded clone.

CDR3 protein: CASRCIGHFSYEQYF
CDR3 DNA: TGTGCCAGCAGGTGCATCGGACACTTTTCCTACGAGCAGTACTTC
J gene: TRBJ2-7
V gene: TRBV12-3/TRBV12-4
clone size: many
D gene: .

CDR3 protein: CASSHPLTSGDYGQYF
CDR3 DNA: TGTGCCAGCAGCCATCCATTGACTAGCGGGGACTATGGGCAGTACTTC
J gene: TRBJ2-7
V gene: TRBV7-8
clone size: .
D gene: TRBD2

CDR3 protein: CASTTRERTYNVQFF
CDR3 DNA: TGTGCCAGCACCACGCGGGAGAGGACCTACAATGTGCAGTTCTTC
J gene: TRBJ2-1
V gene: TRBV11-2
clone size: .
D gene: TRBD2

CDR3 protein: CASSPTTGGNEQFF
CDR3 DNA: TGTGCCAGCAGCCCTACCACGGGGGGCAATGAGCAGTTCTTC
J gene: TRBJ2-1
V gene: TRBV5-6
clone size: .
D gene: TRBD2

CDR3 protein: CASSLDLLARGIGAQYF
CDR3 DNA: TGCGCCAGCAGCTTGGACCTACTAGCGCGGGGAATTGGGGCCCAGTACTTC
J gene: TRBJ2-5
V gene: TRBV5-1
clone size: .
D gene: TRBD2

CDR3 protein: CASSPHLSSGTDTQYF
CDR3 DNA: TGTGCCAGCAGCCCTCACCTTAGCTCAGGCACAGATACGCAGTATTTT
J gene: TRBJ2-3
V gene: TRBV7-9
clone size: .
D gene: .

CDR3 protein: CASNLDQGHPNTEAFF
CDR3 DNA: TGTGCCAGCAACTTAGACCAGGGACACCCGAACACTGAAGCTTTCTTT
J gene: TRBJ1-1
V gene: TRBV7-2
clone size: .
D gene: .

CDR3 protein: CASDDRAGTSYEQYF
CDR3 DNA: TGTGCCAGCGACGACCGAGCCGGGACGTCCTACGAGCAGTACTTC
J gene: TRBJ2-7
V gene: TRBV6-2/TRBV6-3
clone size: many
D gene: .

CDR3 protein: CASQESLTSLRQETQYF
CDR3 DNA: TGTGCCAGCCAAGAATCTTTGACTAGCCTTCGTCAAGAGACCCAGTACTTC
J gene: TRBJ2-5
V gene: TRBV14
clone size: few
D gene: TRBD2

CDR3 protein: CASSPRGGTNNEQFF
CDR3 DNA: TGTGCCAGCTCACCGAGGGGCGGGACGAACAATGAGCAGTTCTTC
J gene: TRBJ2-1
V gene: TRBV18
clone size: few
D gene: .

CDR3 protein: CASSHGPRETQYF
CDR3 DNA: TGTGCCAGCAGCCATGGGCCGAGAGAGACCCAGTACTTC
J gene: TRBJ2-5
V gene: TRBV7-9
clone size: many
D gene: .

CDR3 protein: CASTSLSGAEAFF
CDR3 DNA: TGTGCCAGCACTAGTCTTAGTGGAGCTGAAGCTTTCTTT
J gene: TRBJ1-1
V gene: TRBV11-2
clone size: .
D gene: .

CDR3 protein: CASSYLNSPLHF
CDR3 DNA: TGTGCCAGCAGTTACCTTAATTCACCCCTCCACTTT
J gene: TRBJ1-6
V gene: TRBV6-5
clone size: few
D gene: .

CDR3 protein: CAFSLALMGTVVSYEQYF
CDR3 DNA: TGTGCCTTCAGTTTAGCGCTTATGGGGACAGTAGTGTCCTACGAGCAGTACTTC
J gene: TRBJ2-7
V gene: TRBV7-2
clone size: once
D gene: TRBD1

CDR3 protein: CSATKYLGDGELFF
CDR3 DNA: TGCAGTGCTACGAAATATCTAGGAGACGGGGAGCTGTTTTTT
J gene: TRBJ2-2
V gene: TRBV20-1
clone size: few
D gene: .

CDR3 protein: CASSSGLAGFYNEQFF
CDR3 DNA: TGTGCCAGCAGTTCAGGGCTAGCGGGATTCTACAATGAGCAGTTCTTC
J gene: TRBJ2-1
V gene: TRBV12-3/TRBV12-4
clone size: once
D gene: TRBD2

CDR3 protein: CASSLVGNGADTQYF
CDR3 DNA: TGCGCCAGCAGCTTGGTTGGGAACGGGGCAGATACGCAGTATTTT
J gene: TRBJ2-3
V gene: TRBV5-1
clone size: .
D gene: .

CDR3 protein: CASSLERTARNTEAFF
CDR3 DNA: TGCGCCAGCAGCTTGGAACGGACAGCTAGAAACACTGAAGCTTTCTTT
J gene: TRBJ1-1
V gene: TRBV5-1
clone size: many
D gene: .

CDR3 protein: CASSLFSGAVNEQFF
CDR3 DNA: TGTGCCAGCAGTTTATTTAGCGGGGCGGTCAATGAGCAGTTCTTC
J gene: TRBJ2-1
V gene: TRBV27
clone size: few
D gene: TRBD2

CDR3 protein: CSAPLPDTQYF
CDR3 DNA: TGCAGTGCTCCGCTCCCAGATACGCAGTATTTT
J gene: TRBJ2-3
V gene: TRBV20-1
clone size: few
D gene: .

CDR3 protein: CASSHTPSGGSYNEQFF
CDR3 DNA: TGCGCCAGCAGCCACACGCCTAGCGGGGGTTCCTACAATGAGCAGTTCTTC
J gene: TRBJ2-1
V gene: TRBV4-3
clone size: .
D gene: TRBD2

CDR3 protein: CSARGEAGNYEQYF
CDR3 DNA: TGCAGTGCTAGGGGGGAAGCGGGGAACTACGAGCAGTACTTC
J gene: TRBJ2-7
V gene: TRBV20-1
clone size: .
D gene: TRBD2

CDR3 protein: CASSSDNDYGYTF
CDR3 DNA: TGTGCCAGCAGCTCGGATAATGACTATGGCTACACCTTC
J gene: TRBJ1-2
V gene: TRBV14
clone size: few
D gene: .

CDR3 protein: CSGGDLYYEQYF
CDR3 DNA: TGCAGCGGAGGGGATTTGTACTACGAGCAGTACTTC
J gene: TRBJ2-7
V gene: TRBV29-1
clone size: .
D gene: .

CDR3 protein: CASSPTTSGQETQYF
CDR3 DNA: TGTGCCAGCTCACCCACGACTAGCGGCCAAGAGACCCAGTACTTC
J gene: TRBJ2-5
V gene: TRBV18
clone size: .
D gene: TRBD2

CDR3 protein: CATWYRAYGYTF
CDR3 DNA: TGTGCCACCTGGTACAGGGCCTATGGCTACACCTTC
J gene: TRBJ1-2
V gene: TRBV15
clone size: few
D gene: .

CDR3 protein: CASRPGGHGQLFF
CDR3 DNA: TGTGCCAGCAGGCCCGGGGGCCACGGGCAGCTGTTTTTT
J gene: TRBJ2-2
V gene: TRBV12-3/TRBV12-4
clone size: .
D gene: .

CDR3 protein: CASRSGDPGEKLFF
CDR3 DNA: TGTGCCAGCAGATCTGGGGACCCTGGTGAAAAACTGTTTTTT
J gene: TRBJ1-4
V gene: TRBV7-8
clone size: .
D gene: .

CDR3 protein: CASSRAEGRFDEQYF
CDR3 DNA: TGCGCCAGCAGCCGGGCGGAGGGCCGTTTCGACGAGCAGTACTTC
J gene: TRBJ2-7
V gene: TRBV5-1
clone size: many
D gene: .

CDR3 protein: CASSLGQPEAFF
CDR3 DNA: TGTGCCAGCAGTTTGGGGCAACCTGAAGCTTTCTTT
J gene: TRBJ1-1
V gene: TRBV12-3/TRBV12-4
clone size: many
D gene: .

CDR3 protein: CASKTSGPYQETQYF
CDR3 DNA: TGTGCCAGCAAAACCTCCGGCCCGTACCAAGAGACCCAGTACTTC
J gene: TRBJ2-5
V gene: TRBV6-2/TRBV6-3
clone size: many
D gene: .

CDR3 protein: CASSYHGQGFSEAFF
CDR3 DNA: TGTGCCAGCAGCTACCACGGACAGGGGTTCTCTGAAGCTTTCTTT
J gene: TRBJ1-1
V gene: TRBV7-9
clone size: .
D gene: TRBD1

CDR3 protein: CASSLGLNYGYTF
CDR3 DNA: TGTGCCAGCAGCTTAGGTCTTAACTATGGCTACACCTTC
J gene: TRBJ1-2
V gene: TRBV7-9
clone size: many
D gene: .

CDR3 protein: CASSAVPGQGTDIQYF
CDR3 DNA: TGTGCCAGCAGCGCAGTACCGGGACAGGGGACGGACATTCAGTACTTC
J gene: TRBJ2-4
V gene: TRBV6-1
clone size: .
D gene: TRBD1

CDR3 protein: CASSGLQGASSSAMDF
CDR3 DNA: TGTGCCAGCAGTGGCCTACAGGGGGCAAGTTCTTCCGCCATGGACTTC
J gene: TRBJ2-7
V gene: TRBV6-1
clone size: .
D gene: TRBD1

CDR3 protein: CASSLVGVVNEQFF
CDR3 DNA: TGTGCCAGCAGCTTAGTTGGGGTGGTCAATGAGCAGTTCTTC
J gene: TRBJ2-1
V gene: TRBV7-9
clone size: few
D gene: .

CDR3 protein: CSATTGRATEAFF
CDR3 DNA: TGCAGTGCTACCACCGGCAGGGCCACTGAAGCTTTCTTT
J gene: TRBJ1-1
V gene: TRBV20-1
clone size: .
D gene: .

CDR3 protein: CASSPTTGSYEQYF
CDR3 DNA: TGTGCCAGTAGTCCGACCACAGGGTCCTACGAGCAGTACTTC
J gene: TRBJ2-7
V gene: TRBV19
clone size: .
D gene: .

CDR3 protein: CASRPGLAGSLANTGELFF
CDR3 DNA: TGTGCCAGCAGACCGGGACTAGCGGGTTCCCTCGCGAACACCGGGGAGCTGTTTTTT
J gene: TRBJ2-2
V gene: TRBV3-1
clone size: few
D gene: TRBD2

CDR3 protein: CASSDRIRESLQETQYF
CDR3 DNA: TGCGCCAGCAGCGACAGGATACGCGAGTCCCTTCAAGAGACCCAGTACTTC
J gene: TRBJ2-5
V gene: TRBV5-1
clone size: few
D gene: .

CDR3 protein: CASSPSDGTYEQYF
CDR3 DNA: TGTGCCAGCAGCCCTTCGGACGGAACCTACGAGCAGTACTTC
J gene: TRBJ2-7
V gene: TRBV7-9
clone size: few
D gene: .

CDR3 protein: CSARKMVGETQYF
CDR3 DNA: TGCAGTGCTAGGAAGATGGTAGGGGAGACCCAGTACTTC
J gene: TRBJ2-5
V gene: TRBV20-1
clone size: many
D gene: .

CDR3 protein: CASSFPLGGINTGELFF
CDR3 DNA: TGTGCCAGCAGTTTTCCTCTGGGCGGGATTAACACCGGGGAGCTGTTTTTT
J gene: TRBJ2-2
V gene: TRBV12-3/TRBV12-4
clone size: many
D gene: .

CDR3 protein: CSVEEGTGGYEQYF
CDR3 DNA: TGCAGCGTTGAAGAAGGCACAGGGGGCTACGAGCAGTACTTC
J gene: TRBJ2-7
V gene: TRBV29-1
clone size: many
D gene: TRBD1

CDR3 protein: CASSSGPTGRNTEAFF
CDR3 DNA: TGTGCCAGCAGCTCAGGACCTACAGGGAGAAACACTGAAGCTTTCTTT
J gene: TRBJ1-1
V gene: TRBV7-9
clone size: many
D gene: .

CDR3 protein: CASTPPGTAFYEQYF
CDR3 DNA: TGTGCCAGCACACCCCCCGGGACAGCTTTTTACGAGCAGTACTTC
J gene: TRBJ2-7
V gene: TRBV12-3/TRBV12-4
clone size: many
D gene: TRBD1